The 27 T cell receptor beta chains below all came from one sample that was sequenced in a study of siplizumab effects on memory and regulatory T cells. Generated by immunoSEQ multiplex PCR, the TCRdb table keeps only in-frame clones and is missing some. The top ten hold around 0.25% of the sample, which has tens of thousands of clones, around 92% seen once. What was sequenced was naive CD4+ T cells sorted from blood. The origin of the receptors is a human donor in good health.

The chain couples TRBV7-2 to TRBJ2-3; possibly TRBD2 for D (6 bases). The germline V and J ends were trimmed by 4 bases and 6 bases, with 14 bases remaining between them. Germline V gene lookup returns CDR1 SGHTA and CDR2 FQGNSA. This CDR3 has 14 residues. In DNA form, the CDR3 reads TGTGCCAGCAGCTGGCGACTAGTAGAGGATACGCAGTATTTT. As protein: CASSWRLVEDTQYF.

This chain connects TRBV2 to TRBJ1-5; D is ambiguous. Trimming left V 7 bases short and J 7 bases short, with 14 bases between. Germline CDR1 SNHLY, CDR2 FYNNEI. The CDR3 runs 13 residues. The DNA for the CDR3 is TGTGCCAGCACTCCAGATTTCTTGCAGCCCCAGCATTTT. Its protein product is CASTPDFLQPQHF. Drawing the rest from reference TRBV2 and TRBJ1-5, the complete variable domain is EPEVTQTPSHQVTQMGQEVILRCVPISNHLYFYWYRQILGQKVEFLVSFYNNEISEKSEIFDDQFSVERPDGSNFTLKIRSTKLEDSAMYFCASTPDFLQPQHFGDGTRLSIL.

This clone was seen a handful of times. Other DNA sequences in this specimen translate into the identical CDR3. V is TRBV18 and J is TRBJ2-7; 7 nucleotides line up with TRBD1. Unmatched junction bases numbered 4, after V lost 6 bases and J lost 2 bases. The CDR3 contains 13 residues. Germline lookup yields CDR1 KGHSH and CDR2 LQKENI. This CDR3 reads CASSPDRAYEQYF. The CDR3 DNA follows: TGTGCCAGCTCTCCCGACAGGGCCTACGAGCAGTACTTC.

This clone has only one observation. The gene calls are TRBV5-5 and TRBJ2-1; 7 bases are a match to TRBD1. The CDR3 sequence is 15 residues long. The V and J ends lost 4 bases and 2 bases, in that order; junction bases with no gene match: 6. Germline V gene lookup returns CDR1 SGHKS and CDR2 YYEKEE (reference sequence). The CDR3 here is CASSKATGAYNEQFF. The CDR3 nucleotides are TGTGCCAGCAGCAAAGCTACAGGGGCCTACAATGAGCAGTTCTTC.

The chain combines TRBV5-6 with TRBJ1-4, with D perhaps TRBD1 (5 bases). The CDR3 has 16 residues. CDR1 and CDR2 (germline): SGHDT, YYEEEE. V lost 0 bases, J lost 3 bases, and 12 bases lay in between. CDR3 DNA sequence: TGTGCCAGCAGCTTGGGGCAGGGAAGGCCTAATGAAAAACTGTTTTTT. Encoded protein: CASSLGQGRPNEKLFF.

Worth noting for this clone: The junction differs from germline at one of its ends, possibly a read error. The chain carries TRBV27 and TRBJ2-3; possibly TRBD2 for D (7 bases). Germline CDR1 reads MNHEY; CDR2 reads SMNVEV (reference sequence). The CDR3 has 15 residues. The CDR3 coding sequence is TGTGCCAGCACTTTACGGGGGGCGTCCACAGATACGCAGTATTTT. It specifies CASTLRGASTDTQYF.

This chain joins TRBV28 and TRBJ2-7; 15 nucleotides agree with TRBD2. With 5 bases clipped from V and 7 bases from J, the junction kept 9 bases outside the gene matches. The CDR3 spans 16 residues. CDR1 MDHEN and CDR2 SYDVKM come from the germline V gene. CDR3 loop: CASSRGLAGGLGEQYF. In DNA form, the CDR3 reads TGTGCCAGCAGTCGGGGACTAGCGGGAGGACTTGGAGAGCAGTACTTC.

The chain employs TRBV18 and TRBJ1-1; 10 bases align to TRBD1. V gave up 6 bases and J gave up 2 bases; unmatched junction bases: 21. The CDR3 is 20 residues long. Germline lookup yields CDR1 KGHSH and CDR2 LQKENI. CDR3 sequence reads: CASSPARGQGVKGGNTEAFF. The DNA for the CDR3 is TGTGCCAGCTCCCCCGCTCGAGGACAGGGGGTTAAGGGTGGAAACACTGAAGCTTTCTTT.

The DNA for the CDR3 is TGTGCCAGCAGCCAAGGGGGGGCAAGTCATCAGCCCCAGCATTTT. Protein sequence: CASSQGGASHQPQHF. The rearrangement links TRBV6-5 to TRBJ1-5, with D tentatively TRBD1 (6 bases). Germline V gives CDR1 MNHEY, CDR2 SVGAGI. Trimming took off 6 bases at V and 5 bases at J, with 17 bases between the two ends. The CDR3 is 15 residues long.

V usage is TRBV19 and J usage is TRBJ1-2; 11 bases align to TRBD1. V was clipped by 7 bases and J by 3 bases; unmatched bases: 7. Germline values: CDR1 LNHDA, CDR2 SQIVND (reference sequence). CDR3 length: 15 amino acids. The CDR3 protein is CASNAGTGGDYGYTF. CDR3 sequence (DNA): TGTGCCAGTAACGCCGGGACAGGGGGAGACTATGGCTACACCTTC.

V is TRBV7-3 and J is TRBJ2-7; D remains unclear. The germline gives CDR1 SGHTA, CDR2 FQGTGA. V was cut by 4 bases and J by 12 bases, with 19 bases left in between. CDR3 length: 13 residues. Written as DNA, the CDR3 is TGTGCCAGCAGCTGGACGGAACCCATCCCCGTGTACTTC. Its protein product is CASSWTEPIPVYF.

The J gene is TRBJ2-7, the V gene TRBV2; D unclear. Germline CDR1 and CDR2: SNHLY and FYNNEI. The germline V and J ends were trimmed by 8 bases and 0 bases, with 26 bases remaining between them. The CDR3 sequence is 18 residues long. The CDR3 region has the DNA TGTGCCAGCCTTTTCAAGGAGCCACCATCTTTAGACTCCTACGAGCAGTACTTC. Translating it yields CASLFKEPPSLDSYEQYF.

V is TRBV7-2 and J is TRBJ1-5; TRBD1 agrees at 7 bases. Germline CDR1 is SGHTA and CDR2 is FQGNSA. The CDR3 runs to 18 residues. J lost 7 bases, V lost 3 bases, and 18 bases had no gene match. CDR3 sequence reads: CASSFRWKGGAGGQPQHF. In DNA form, the CDR3 reads TGTGCCAGCAGCTTTCGGTGGAAAGGGGGCGCCGGGGGGCAGCCCCAGCATTTT.

J is TRBJ1-2 and V is TRBV5-5, with D perhaps matching TRBD1 (5 bases). V lost 4 bases, J lost 7 bases, and 14 bases lay in between. The V gene's germline CDR1 is SGHKS and CDR2 YYEKEE (reference sequence). The length of the CDR3 is 13 residues. The CDR3 spells CASSRAGIAGYTF. CDR3 nucleotides: TGTGCCAGCAGCCGCGCAGGGATTGCTGGCTACACCTTC. Full variable domain (remainder filled in from reference TRBV5-5 and TRBJ1-2): DAGVTQSPTHLIKTRGQQVTLRCSPISGHKSVSWYQQVLGQGPQFIFQYYEKEERGRGNFPDRFSARQFPNYSSELNVNALLLGDSALYLCASSRAGIAGYTFGSGTRLTVV.

The chain carries TRBV7-9 and TRBJ2-3, with D tentatively TRBD1 or TRBD2 (7 bases each). The CDR3 sequence is 15 residues long. Germline V gene lookup returns CDR1 SEHNR and CDR2 FQNEAQ (reference sequence). The ends were cut back, 5 bases at V and 1 base at J, with 13 bases in the middle. The CDR3 bases are TGTGCCAGCAGCCGGGGAGGGGGCGGCACAGATACGCAGTATTTT. This sequence encodes CASSRGGGGTDTQYF.

This rearrangement joins TRBV5-1 to TRBJ2-5; 10 nucleotides align to TRBD2. This CDR3 is built from 17 residues. J was trimmed by 2 bases and V by 3 bases; bases with no gene match: 10. Germline assignment: CDR1 SGHRS and CDR2 YFSETQ. The CDR3 region has the DNA TGCGCCAGCAGCTGGGGGTCTAGCGGGGGAATACAAGAGACCCAGTACTTC. It encodes CASSWGSSGGIQETQYF.

The chain carries TRBV6-1 and TRBJ2-1; D gene ambiguous. Trimming removed 3 bases at V and 6 bases at J, with 18 bases between. The germline CDR1 and CDR2 sequences are MNHNS and SASEGT. This CDR3 is built from 16 residues. CDR3 sequence (DNA): TGTGCCAGCAGTGAGGAAGCGCGTTGGGCTCTCAATGAGCAGTTCTTC. This gives the protein CASSEEARWALNEQFF.

This chain uses TRBV29-1 with TRBJ2-5; 10 nucleotides align to TRBD2. CDR1 is SQVTM, CDR2 ANQGSEA, per germline. The CDR3 totals 14 residues. J gave up 5 bases and V 3 bases, and 6 bases lay outside the gene matches. The CDR3 DNA reads as TGCAGCGTTGAGGCTAGCGGGGGATGGGAGACCCAGTACTTC. Amino acid sequence: CSVEASGGWETQYF.

This rearrangement joins TRBV9 to TRBJ2-7, with D perhaps matching TRBD2 (6 bases). The CDR3 runs 15 residues. V shed 1 base and J shed 4 bases, with 15 bases lying between them. Germline CDR1 reads SGDLS; CDR2 reads YYNGEE. In DNA, the CDR3 is TGTGCCAGCAGCGTAAACCCAGCGGGTATGTACGAGCAGTACTTC. Protein: CASSVNPAGMYEQYF.

V and J are TRBV5-1 and TRBJ2-1; the D gene is possibly TRBD2 (6 bases). CDR1 and CDR2 (germline): SGHRS, YFSETQ. The V and J ends lost 9 bases and 10 bases respectively, with 26 bases between them. The CDR3 extends over 15 amino acids. The CDR3 is CAKCVQVPGLSEQFF. The CDR3 region has the DNA TGCGCCAAATGCGTACAGGTCCCGGGACTTTCCGAGCAGTTCTTC.

The chain carries TRBV7-3 and TRBJ2-2; D possibly matches TRBD1 or TRBD2 (6 bases each). This CDR3 contains 15 residues. Germline CDR1 SGHTA, CDR2 FQGTGA. V shed 2 bases and J shed 4 bases, with 11 bases lying between them. The CDR3 coding sequence is TGTGCCAGCAGCTTATTAGGGGGGTCCACCGGGGAGCTGTTTTTT. It yields the protein CASSLLGGSTGELFF.

The count of this clone is one. The V gene is TRBV6-5, the J gene TRBJ2-7, with TRBD1 matching 12 bases. CDR3 length: 15 residues. With V trimmed by 5 bases and J by 4 bases, 6 bases remained unmatched. Germline V lookup: CDR1 MNHEY, CDR2 SVGAGI. The CDR3: CASSRGTGGEYEQYF. The CDR3 DNA reads as TGTGCCAGCAGTCGGGGGACAGGGGGCGAATACGAGCAGTACTTC.

J is TRBJ2-5 and V is TRBV7-9, with D perhaps TRBD2 (6 bases). CDR3 length equals 14 residues. Germline V CDR1 and CDR2: SEHNR, FQNEAQ (reference sequence). V gave up 0 bases and J gave up 5 bases, with 10 bases separating them. The CDR3 DNA follows: TGTGCCAGCAGCTTAGCGGGGACTGGGGAGACCCAGTACTTC. As protein: CASSLAGTGETQYF. Variable domain in full (rest from reference TRBV7-9 and TRBJ2-5): DTGVSQNPRHKITKRGQNVTFRCDPISEHNRLYWYRQTLGQGPEFLTYFQNEAQLEKSRLLSDRFSAERPKGSFSTLEIQRTEQGDSAMYLCASSLAGTGETQYFGPGTRLLVL.

The V call is TRBV7-9, the J call TRBJ1-5; 9 nucleotides align to TRBD1. V trimming: 1 base; J trimming: 10 bases; junction bases outside the gene matches: 11. Germline V CDR1 and CDR2: SEHNR, FQNEAQ (reference sequence). The CDR3 has 16 amino acids. The CDR3: CASSLETGGGYGPQHF. The DNA for the CDR3 is TGTGCCAGCAGCTTAGAGACAGGGGGGGGATATGGTCCCCAGCATTTT.

This sequence joins TRBV5-1 and TRBJ2-3; D is undetermined. Trimming removed 0 bases at V and 5 bases at J, with 7 bases between. The CDR3 is made up of 13 amino acids. Germline-derived CDR1 and CDR2 are SGHRS and YFSETQ. The CDR3 sequence is CASSLDNIDTQYF. The CDR3 DNA sequence: TGCGCCAGCAGCTTGGATAATATAGATACGCAGTATTTT. The full variable domain, in which reference TRBV5-1 and TRBJ2-3 provide the parts outside the CDR3, is KAGVTQTPRYLIKTRGQQVTLSCSPISGHRSVSWYQQTPGQGLQFLFEYFSETQRNKGNFPGRFSGRQFSNSRSEMNVSTLELGDSALYLCASSLDNIDTQYFGPGTRLTVL.

The rearrangement uses TRBV6-1 and TRBJ1-2; 10 positions match TRBD1. This CDR3 spans 15 amino acids. Germline V gene data show CDR1 as MNHNS and CDR2 as SASEGT. V shed 6 bases, J shed 4 bases, and the junction held 8 bases outside the gene matches. The CDR3 DNA follows: TGTGCCAGCAGGACCGAGACAGGGGGCGTCTATGGCTACACCTTC. Amino acids: CASRTETGGVYGYTF.

In this sample, this clone turned up a few times. The chain has TRBV5-6 and TRBJ1-5; D is ambiguous. The CDR3 has 15 amino acids. V lost 1 base and J lost 0, with 8 bases in between. The germline gives CDR1 SGHDT, CDR2 YYEEEE. The CDR3 protein is CASSLSPNSNQPQHF. Here the CDR3 DNA reads TGTGCCAGCAGCTTGTCCCCGAATAGCAATCAGCCCCAGCATTTT.